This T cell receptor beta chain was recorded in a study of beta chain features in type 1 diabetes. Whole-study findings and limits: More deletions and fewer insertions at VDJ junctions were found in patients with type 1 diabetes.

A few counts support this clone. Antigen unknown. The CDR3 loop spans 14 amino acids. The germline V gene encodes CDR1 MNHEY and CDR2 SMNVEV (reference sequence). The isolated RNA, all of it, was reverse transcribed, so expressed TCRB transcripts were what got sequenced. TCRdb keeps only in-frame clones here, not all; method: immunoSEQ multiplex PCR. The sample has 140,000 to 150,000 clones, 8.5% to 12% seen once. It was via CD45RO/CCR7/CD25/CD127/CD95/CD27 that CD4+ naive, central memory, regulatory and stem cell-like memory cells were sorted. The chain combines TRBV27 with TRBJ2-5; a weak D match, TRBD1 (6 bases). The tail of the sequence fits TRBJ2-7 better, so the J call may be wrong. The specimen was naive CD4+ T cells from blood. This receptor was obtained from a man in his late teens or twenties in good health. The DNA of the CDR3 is TGTGCCAGCAGTCCCCCGGACAGTTACCACGAGCAGTACTTC. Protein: CASSPPDSYHEQYF.